The clone carrying this T cell receptor beta chain was seen only once. Clones were read by immunoSEQ multiplex PCR, and TCRdb kept only the in-frame ones, dropping some. The sample lists 210,000 or so clones; 80% to 85% were seen once. The sample originates from a study of blood T cell repertoires in COVID-19. Study at large: Italy, Spain and the United States were the sources of the convalescent and acute COVID-19 samples.

The V and J ends lost 4 bases and 9 bases, in that order; junction bases with no gene match: 13. The length of the CDR3 is 16 residues. CDR1 and CDR2 (germline): SGHDN, FVKESK. The rearrangement links TRBV14 to TRBJ2-1; 9 bases are shared with TRBD2. Sequenced input: peripheral blood. The sequence was collected from a woman at least 80 years old with active or convalescent COVID-19. The CDR3 nucleotides read TGTGCCAGCAGCCCCCGATTAGGACTAGCGTACGGTGAGCAGTTCTTC. Residues: CASSPRLGLAYGEQFF.